This T cell receptor beta chain was documented in a study of shared clonotypes between healthy human individuals. Study-level points and caveats: Limited genetic and exposure-history diversity came from having few donors.

Per sorted-subset replicate PCR, input was roughly 220 ng DNA, representing about 30,000 T cell genomes. Assay: immunoSEQ multiplex PCR; the TCRdb copy retains only in-frame clones and omits some. The data contain around 2,000,000 clones, about 95% of them singletons. Naive CD8 isolation took CD45RO-negative cells positively selected for CCR7 and excluded terminally differentiated effector memory CD45RA+ cells. Donors were Caucasian adults residing in Nashville, Tennessee, USA. With regard to this clone: Its antigen is not identified.

The germline CDR1 and CDR2 sequences are WNHNN and SYGVQD (reference sequence). Trimming left V 5 bases short and J 5 bases short, with 18 bases between. CDR3 length: 15 amino acids. The receptor comes from a young man in good health. This chain links TRBV10-1 with TRBJ2-5; a possible D gene is TRBD2 (5 bases). The sequenced sample was naive CD8+ T cells sorted from blood. In DNA form, the CDR3 reads TGCGCCAGCAGTTCCGGTACCGGAGGACGGGAGACCCAGTACTTC. It yields the protein CASSSGTGGRETQYF.